Included here is one T cell receptor beta chain sequence, with context. The antigen is not known. This specimen comes from a study of radiotherapy plus CTLA-4 blockade in lung cancer. Points from the study as a whole: TCR clones of tumor origin grew in blood after radiotherapy plus ipilimumab.

Sequencing was performed with immunoSEQ multiplex PCR; in TCRdb, only in-frame clones are kept and a portion is missing. Of roughly 130,000 clones in the sample, 75% to 90% were seen once. Material: peripheral blood, obtained from a patient treated with radiotherapy plus ipilimumab. The TCR sequence derives from a human donor with non-small cell lung cancer that progressed on radiotherapy plus ipilimumab.

CDR3 region: CASSWSLANVLTF. The CDR3 coding sequence is TGTGCCAGTAGTTGGTCTTTGGCCAACGTCCTGACTTTC. The J gene is TRBJ2-6, the V gene TRBV19; D not certain. Per the germline V gene, CDR1 is LNHDA and CDR2 is SQIVND (reference sequence). The ends were cut back, 5 bases at V and 6 bases at J, with 8 bases in the middle. The CDR3 sequence is 13 residues long.